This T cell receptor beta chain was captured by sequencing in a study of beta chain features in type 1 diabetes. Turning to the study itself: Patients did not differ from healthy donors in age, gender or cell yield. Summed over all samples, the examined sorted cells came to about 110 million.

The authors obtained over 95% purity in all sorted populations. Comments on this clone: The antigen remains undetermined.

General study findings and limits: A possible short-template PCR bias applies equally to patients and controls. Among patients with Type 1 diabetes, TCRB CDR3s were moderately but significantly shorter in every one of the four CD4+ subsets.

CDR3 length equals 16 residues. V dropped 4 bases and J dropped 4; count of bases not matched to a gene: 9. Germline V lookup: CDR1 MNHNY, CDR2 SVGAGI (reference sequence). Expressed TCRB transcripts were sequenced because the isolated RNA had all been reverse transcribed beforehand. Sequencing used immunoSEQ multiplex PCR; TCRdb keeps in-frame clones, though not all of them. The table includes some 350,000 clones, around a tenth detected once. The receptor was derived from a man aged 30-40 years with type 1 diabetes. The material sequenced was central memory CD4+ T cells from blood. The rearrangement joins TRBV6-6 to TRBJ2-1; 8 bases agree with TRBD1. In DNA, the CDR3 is TGTGCCAGCAGTTCTAGCCCGGGACAGGAATACAATGAGCAGTTCTTC. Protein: CASSSSPGQEYNEQFF.